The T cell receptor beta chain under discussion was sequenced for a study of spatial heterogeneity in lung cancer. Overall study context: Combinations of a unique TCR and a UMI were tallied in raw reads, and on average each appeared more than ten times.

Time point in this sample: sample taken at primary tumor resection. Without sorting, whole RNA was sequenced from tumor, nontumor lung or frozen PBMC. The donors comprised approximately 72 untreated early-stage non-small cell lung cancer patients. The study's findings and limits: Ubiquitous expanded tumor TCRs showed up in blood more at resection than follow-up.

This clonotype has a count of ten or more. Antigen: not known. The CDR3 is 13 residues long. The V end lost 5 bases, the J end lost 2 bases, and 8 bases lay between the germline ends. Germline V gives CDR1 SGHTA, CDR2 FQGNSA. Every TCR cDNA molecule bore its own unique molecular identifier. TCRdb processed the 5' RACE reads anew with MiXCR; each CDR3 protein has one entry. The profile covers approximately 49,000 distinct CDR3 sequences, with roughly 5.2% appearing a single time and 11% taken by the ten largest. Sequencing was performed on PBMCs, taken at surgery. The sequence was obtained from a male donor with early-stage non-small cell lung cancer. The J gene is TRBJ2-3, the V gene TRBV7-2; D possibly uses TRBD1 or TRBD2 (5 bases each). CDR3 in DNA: TGTGCCAGCAGCCGGGACCCCACAGATACGCAGTATTTT. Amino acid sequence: CASSRDPTDTQYF.